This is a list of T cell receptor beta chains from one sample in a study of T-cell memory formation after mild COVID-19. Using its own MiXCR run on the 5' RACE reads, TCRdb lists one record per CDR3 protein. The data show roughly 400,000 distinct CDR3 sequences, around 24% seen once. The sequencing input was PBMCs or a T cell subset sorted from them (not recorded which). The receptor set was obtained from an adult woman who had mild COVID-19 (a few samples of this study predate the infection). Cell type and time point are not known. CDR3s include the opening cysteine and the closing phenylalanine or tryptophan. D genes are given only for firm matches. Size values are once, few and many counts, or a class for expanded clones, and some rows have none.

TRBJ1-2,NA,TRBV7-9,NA,TGTGCCAGCAGCTTAGAAGTAATTGTCTATGGCTACACCTTC,CASSLEVIVYGYTF
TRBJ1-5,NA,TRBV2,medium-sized,TGTGCCAGCACTAGAGGACAGAATAGCAATCAGCCCCAGCATTTT,CASTRGQNSNQPQHF
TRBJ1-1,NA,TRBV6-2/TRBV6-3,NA,TGTGCCAGCAGTTCTCCGGCAGGAGGGAGCACTGAAGCTTTCTTT,CASSSPAGGSTEAFF
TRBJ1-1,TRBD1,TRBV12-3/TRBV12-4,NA,TGTGCCAGCAGTTTAGGGGACAGTCCAACTGAAGCTTTCTTT,CASSLGDSPTEAFF
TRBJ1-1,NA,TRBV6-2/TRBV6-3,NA,TGTGCCAGCAGTTACGGGCAGTTCTACACTGAAGCTTTCTTT,CASSYGQFYTEAFF
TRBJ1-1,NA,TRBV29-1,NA,TGCAGCGTTGAGGGCGATCGGAACAAAGCTTTCTTT,CSVEGDRNKAFF
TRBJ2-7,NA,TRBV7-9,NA,TGTGCCAGCAGCTTCCTTTGGTCCTACGAGCAGTACTTC,CASSFLWSYEQYF
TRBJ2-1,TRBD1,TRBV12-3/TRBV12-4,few,TGTGCCAGCAGTTTAAGACAGGGTTATCTTCTTGAGCAGTTCTTC,CASSLRQGYLLEQFF
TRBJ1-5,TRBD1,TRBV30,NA,TGTGCCTGGAGTCCGAGACAGGGCTTGGGGGGGCCCCAGCATTTT,CAWSPRQGLGGPQHF
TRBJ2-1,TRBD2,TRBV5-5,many,TGTGCCAGCAGCTTGGCCGGGGGGGTCTACAATGAGCAGTTCTTC,CASSLAGGVYNEQFF
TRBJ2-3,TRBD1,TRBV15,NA,TGTGCCACCAGCAGAGTTGACAGGGGTAAAGATACGCAGTATTTT,CATSRVDRGKDTQYF
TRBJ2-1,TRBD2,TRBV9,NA,TGTGCCAGCAGCGGAGGACTAGCGGGTTACAATGAGCAGTTCTTC,CASSGGLAGYNEQFF
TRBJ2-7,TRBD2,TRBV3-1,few,TGTGCCAGCAGCCAAGATGCGGTAGCGGGGCTCTACGAGCAGTACTTC,CASSQDAVAGLYEQYF
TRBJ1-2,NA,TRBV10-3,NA,TGTGCCATCAGGGGCGACAGGAACTATGGCTACACCTTC,CAIRGDRNYGYTF
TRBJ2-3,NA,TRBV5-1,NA,TGCGCCAGCAGCATAACGGCAGTGAGCACAGATACGCAGTATTTT,CASSITAVSTDTQYF
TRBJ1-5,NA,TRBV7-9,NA,TGTGCCAGCAGCTTAGTGGGAGTAGGAGGGAATCAGCCCCAGCATTTT,CASSLVGVGGNQPQHF
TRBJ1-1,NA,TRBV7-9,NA,TGTGCCAGCAGCTTGCCGGCCGGTAGGAATCAAATAAGCAACACTGAAGCTTTCTTT,CASSLPAGRNQISNTEAFF
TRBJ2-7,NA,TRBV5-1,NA,TGCGCCAGCAGCAAAGACTACGAGCAGTACTTC,CASSKDYEQYF
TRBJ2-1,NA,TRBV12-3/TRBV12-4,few,TGTGCCAGCAGTTTATCGAGGGTGGGAAACAATGAGCAGTTCTTC,CASSLSRVGNNEQFF
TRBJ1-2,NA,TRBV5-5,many,TGTGCCAGCAGCAGAGACGGGGCGATCGGTCGCGGCTACACCTTC,CASSRDGAIGRGYTF
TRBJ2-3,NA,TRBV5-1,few,TGCGCCAGCAGCCAACGAACGGGGCGCACAGATACGCAGTATTTT,CASSQRTGRTDTQYF
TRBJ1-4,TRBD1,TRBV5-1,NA,TGCGCCAGCAGCCCCGGACAGGGGGCGGATGAAAAACTGTTTTTT,CASSPGQGADEKLFF
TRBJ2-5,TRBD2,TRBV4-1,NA,TGCGCCAGCAGCCGCCCGGGACTATCAGAGACCCAGTACTTC,CASSRPGLSETQYF
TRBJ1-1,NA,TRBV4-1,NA,TGCGCCAGCAGCCATCCGACCGACGGGAACACTGAAGCTTTCTTT,CASSHPTDGNTEAFF
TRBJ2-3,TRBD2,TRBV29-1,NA,TGCAGCGTTGAGCGGGGGGGTAGCACAGATACGCAGTATTTT,CSVERGGSTDTQYF
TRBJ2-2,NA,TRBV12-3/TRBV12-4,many,TGTGCCAGCAGTTTATTACTAAACACCGGGGAGCTGTTTTTT,CASSLLLNTGELFF
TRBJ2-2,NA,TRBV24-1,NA,TGTGCCACCTCTATCAACACCGGGGAGCTGTTTTTT,CATSINTGELFF
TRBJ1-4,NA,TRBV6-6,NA,TGTGCCAGCAGACCCCCCAGAACAACTAATGAAAAACTGTTTTTT,CASRPPRTTNEKLFF
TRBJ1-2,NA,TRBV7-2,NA,TGTGCCAGCGGCCAAATAGGAGCTAACTATGGCTACACCTTC,CASGQIGANYGYTF
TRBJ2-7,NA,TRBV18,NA,TGTGCCAGCTCACGGGGGCCAGGAGGGGACTACGAGCAGTACTTC,CASSRGPGGDYEQYF
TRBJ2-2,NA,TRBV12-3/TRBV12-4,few,TGTGCCAGCAGTCTTTTGGACCTAATAGGGGAGCTGTTTTTT,CASSLLDLIGELFF
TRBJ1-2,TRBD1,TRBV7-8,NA,TGTGCCAGCAGCTCAGAGGGCAGGGGGCTGACTGGCTACACCTTC,CASSSEGRGLTGYTF
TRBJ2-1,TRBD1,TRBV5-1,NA,TGCGCCAGCAGCACACAGGGGAGTGAGGATGAGCAGTTCTTC,CASSTQGSEDEQFF
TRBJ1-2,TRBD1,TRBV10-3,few,TGTGCCATCAGTGAGGAAGATGGAGGGGGCCATGGCTACACCTTC,CAISEEDGGGHGYTF
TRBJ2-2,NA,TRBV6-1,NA,TGTGCCAGCAAAGTGGGCAGGGCGAACACCGGGGAGCTGTTTTTT,CASKVGRANTGELFF
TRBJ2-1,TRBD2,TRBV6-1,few,TGTGCCAGCAGAGAGATTACGGGACTAGCGGGAGGGTTTAATGAGCAGTTCTTC,CASREITGLAGGFNEQFF
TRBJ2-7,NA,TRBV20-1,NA,TGCAGTGCTAGTGGGGGACTTCAATACGAGCAGTACTTC,CSASGGLQYEQYF
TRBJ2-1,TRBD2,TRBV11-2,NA,TGTGCCAGCAGCTTAGGGCTAGCGGGAGTCCCCAATGAGCAGTTCTTC,CASSLGLAGVPNEQFF
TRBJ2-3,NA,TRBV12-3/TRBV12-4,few,TGTGCCAGCACCACTTGGGCGGGGCGCACAGATACGCAGTATTTT,CASTTWAGRTDTQYF
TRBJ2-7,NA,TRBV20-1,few,TGCAGTGCTAGTCTCGACTACGAGCAGTACTTC,CSASLDYEQYF
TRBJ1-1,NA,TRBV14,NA,TGTGCCAGCAGCCCCAGGGCCCCTCGAACTGAAGCTTTCTTT,CASSPRAPRTEAFF
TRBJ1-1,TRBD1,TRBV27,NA,TGTGCCAGCAGTTTATCGGGACAGGTTATGAACACTGAAGCTTTCTTT,CASSLSGQVMNTEAFF
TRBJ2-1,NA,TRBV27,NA,TGTGCCAGCAGTAGTTCGGGGCGGAAGGACCCATACAATGAGCAGTTCTTC,CASSSSGRKDPYNEQFF
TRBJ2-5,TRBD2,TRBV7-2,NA,TGTGCCACCCAAGCGGGAGCGGGGCAGCAAGAGACCCAGTACTTC,CATQAGAGQQETQYF